A selection of T cell receptor beta chains follows, all from one sample in a study of blood T cell repertoires in COVID-19. TCRdb's copy holds only in-frame clones and misses some; the assay was immunoSEQ multiplex PCR. Found here are more than 200,000 clones, 70% to 90% of them singletons; the top ten hold 10%. The sequencing input was peripheral blood. These receptors were obtained from a woman aged 45-59 years with COVID-19, enrolled during active disease. Each CDR3 is given with its conserved first and last residue. The order of the fields is J gene, V gene, clone size, D gene, CDR3 DNA, CDR3 protein. D genes are given only for firm matches. Rows give clone size only sometimes, using once, few, many, or a class for an expanded clone.

TRBJ2-3	TRBV7-2	NA	TRBD2	TGTGCCAGCAGCCCCAGCGGGGGCAACCGGGATACGCAGTATTTT	CASSPSGGNRDTQYF
TRBJ1-2	TRBV30	once	TRBD1	TGTGCCTGGAAATTGGGACAGGGAAACTATGGCTACACCTTC	CAWKLGQGNYGYTF
TRBJ1-1	TRBV11-3	NA	NA	TGTGCCAGCAGCTTTACAGGGATAGGTGAAGCTTTCTTT	CASSFTGIGEAFF
TRBJ1-5	TRBV9	NA	NA	TGTGCCAGCAGCGGGACAGCCGGGGGGGGGCCCCAGCATTTT	CASSGTAGGGPQHF
TRBJ2-3	TRBV2	NA	TRBD2	TGTGCCAGCAGTGAAGGGCGGGGGGGCGATACGCAGTATTTT	CASSEGRGGDTQYF
TRBJ2-2	TRBV21-1	once	NA	TGTGCCAGCAGCCCCCTCGAGGGCACCGGGGAGCTGTTTTTT	CASSPLEGTGELFF
TRBJ2-4	TRBV29-1	NA	NA	TGCAGCGCCTCTCTAGCCAAAAACATTCAGTACTTC	CSASLAKNIQYF
TRBJ1-1	TRBV15	NA	TRBD1	TGTGCCACCAGCCCGACCAGACAGGGACTGAACACTGAAGCTTTCTTT	CATSPTRQGLNTEAFF
TRBJ2-3	TRBV2	once	NA	TGTGCCAGCAGTGCGGACAGCATTACAGATACGCAGTATTTT	CASSADSITDTQYF
TRBJ1-6	TRBV19	NA	NA	TGTGCCAGTAGTATAAGGGGGAACTATAATTCACCCCTCCACTTT	CASSIRGNYNSPLHF
TRBJ1-5	TRBV4-1	NA	NA	TGCGCCAGCAGCCAAGTAATGTTCGGTCAGCCCCAGCATTTT	CASSQVMFGQPQHF
TRBJ1-2	TRBV27	NA	NA	TGTGCCAGCAGGTCCAGGGGCGCCTACTATGGCTACACCTTC	CASRSRGAYYGYTF
TRBJ1-2	TRBV6-6	NA	TRBD1	TGTGCCAGCAGCCTGACAGGGGATGGCTACACCTTC	CASSLTGDGYTF
TRBJ2-7	TRBV28	NA	NA	TGTGCCATCAATGACCATTCCGAGGACGAGCAGTACTTC	CAINDHSEDEQYF
TRBJ1-1	TRBV5-6	once	NA	TGTGCCAGCAGCTTGGGGGACATGTTATCAGCTTTCTTT	CASSLGDMLSAFF
TRBJ2-7	TRBV13	NA	TRBD2	TGTGCCAGCAGTCAACTAGCGGGGGGGAACTACTACGAGCAGTACTTC	CASSQLAGGNYYEQYF
TRBJ2-1	TRBV2	NA	NA	TGTGCCAGCAGTGAAGGGGGTCTCCCAACGGGGTTTGAGCAGTTCTTC	CASSEGGLPTGFEQFF
TRBJ1-2	TRBV29-1	NA	TRBD1	TGCAGCGTTGAACTAAGACAGGGCAACTATGGCTACACCTTC	CSVELRQGNYGYTF
TRBJ2-5	TRBV6-5	NA	TRBD1	TGTGCCACCCAGGCAGGGGGAGAGACCCAGTACTTC	CATQAGGETQYF
TRBJ2-2	TRBV11-2	NA	TRBD1	TGTGCCAGCAGCTACCCTACAGGGGCAATTCCGAACACCGGGGAGCTGTTTTTT	CASSYPTGAIPNTGELFF
TRBJ2-3	TRBV4-1	once	NA	TGCGCCAGCAGCCCCACCATCCGGGGGACAGATACGCAGTATTTT	CASSPTIRGTDTQYF
TRBJ1-3	TRBV28	NA	TRBD1	TGTGCCAGCAGTTCAACAGGGGGCGAAAACACCATATATTTT	CASSSTGGENTIYF
TRBJ1-5	TRBV12-1	NA	NA	TGTGCCAGCAGCTTTGCGCCGCGGCAGGGCTATAATCAGCCCCAGCATTTT	CASSFAPRQGYNQPQHF
TRBJ1-6	TRBV12-5	few	NA	TGTGCTAGTGGTTTGGTACTTGACAGGAGCTCCTATAATTCACCCCTCCACTTT	CASGLVLDRSSYNSPLHF
TRBJ1-2	TRBV25-1	NA	NA	TGTGCCAGCAGTGAATCGGGAAGGGGGTATGGCTACACCTTC	CASSESGRGYGYTF
TRBJ1-4	TRBV5-6	NA	TRBD1	TGTGCCAGCAAACGGACAGGCCTCGTGGAAAAACTGTTTTTT	CASKRTGLVEKLFF
TRBJ1-2	TRBV5-1	NA	NA	TGCGCCAGCAGCTCGACAGGACCGAATGGCTACACCTTC	CASSSTGPNGYTF